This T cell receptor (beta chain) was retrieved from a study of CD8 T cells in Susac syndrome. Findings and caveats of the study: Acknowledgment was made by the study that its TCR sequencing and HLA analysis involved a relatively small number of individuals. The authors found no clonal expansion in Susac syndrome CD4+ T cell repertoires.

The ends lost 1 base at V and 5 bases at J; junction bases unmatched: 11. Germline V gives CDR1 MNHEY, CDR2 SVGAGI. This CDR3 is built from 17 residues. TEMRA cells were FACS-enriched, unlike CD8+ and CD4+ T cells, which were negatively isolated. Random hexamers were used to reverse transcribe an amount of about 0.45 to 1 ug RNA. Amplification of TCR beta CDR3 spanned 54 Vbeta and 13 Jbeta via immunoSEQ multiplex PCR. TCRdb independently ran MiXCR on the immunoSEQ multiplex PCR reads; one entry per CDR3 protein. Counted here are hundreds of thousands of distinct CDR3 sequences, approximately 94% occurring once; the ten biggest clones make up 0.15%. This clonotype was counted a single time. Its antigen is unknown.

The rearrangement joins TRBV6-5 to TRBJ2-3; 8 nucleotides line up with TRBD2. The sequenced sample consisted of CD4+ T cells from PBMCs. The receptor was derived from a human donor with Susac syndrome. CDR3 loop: CASSYWGGAGGRDTQYF. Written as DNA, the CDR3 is TGTGCCAGCAGTTACTGGGGGGGGGCGGGGGGCCGAGATACGCAGTATTTT.